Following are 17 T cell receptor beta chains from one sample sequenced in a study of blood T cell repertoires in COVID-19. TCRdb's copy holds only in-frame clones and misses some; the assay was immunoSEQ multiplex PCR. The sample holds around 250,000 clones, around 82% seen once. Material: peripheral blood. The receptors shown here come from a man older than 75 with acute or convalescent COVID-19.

The CDR3 DNA reads TGTGCCAGCAGTTTCTCCAGGGGGCTGCAAGAGACCCAGTACTTC. This codes for CASSFSRGLQETQYF. The rearrangement links TRBV27 to TRBJ2-5; TRBD1 matches at 8 bases. Unmatched junction bases numbered 5, after V lost 3 bases and J lost 2 bases. Germline values: CDR1 MNHEY, CDR2 SMNVEV (reference sequence). This CDR3 has 15 amino acids.

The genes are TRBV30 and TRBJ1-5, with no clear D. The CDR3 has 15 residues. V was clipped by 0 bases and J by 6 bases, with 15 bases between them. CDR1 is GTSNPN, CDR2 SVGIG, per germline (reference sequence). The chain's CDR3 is CAWSVPNGALQPQHF. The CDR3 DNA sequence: TGTGCCTGGAGTGTACCAAATGGAGCGCTTCAGCCCCAGCATTTT.

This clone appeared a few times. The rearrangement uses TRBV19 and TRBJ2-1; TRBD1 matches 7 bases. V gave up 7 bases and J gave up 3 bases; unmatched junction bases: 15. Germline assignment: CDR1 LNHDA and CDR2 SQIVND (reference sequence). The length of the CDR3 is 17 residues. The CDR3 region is CASTLEGAGGFYNEQFF. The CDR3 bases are TGTGCCAGTACACTTGAGGGGGCCGGCGGTTTCTACAATGAGCAGTTCTTC.

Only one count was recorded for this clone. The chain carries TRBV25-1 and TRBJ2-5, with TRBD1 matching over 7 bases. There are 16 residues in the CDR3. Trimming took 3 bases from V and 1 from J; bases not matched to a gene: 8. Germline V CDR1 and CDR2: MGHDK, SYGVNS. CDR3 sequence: CASSDPGQRFQETQYF. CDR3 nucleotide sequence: TGTGCCAGCAGTGATCCGGGACAGAGATTCCAAGAGACCCAGTACTTC.

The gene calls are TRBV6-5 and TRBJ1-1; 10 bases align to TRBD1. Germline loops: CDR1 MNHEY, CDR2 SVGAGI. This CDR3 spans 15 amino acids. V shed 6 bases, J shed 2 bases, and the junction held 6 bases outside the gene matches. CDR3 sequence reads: CASSPGTGANTEAFF. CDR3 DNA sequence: TGTGCCAGCAGCCCCGGGACAGGGGCCAACACTGAAGCTTTCTTT.

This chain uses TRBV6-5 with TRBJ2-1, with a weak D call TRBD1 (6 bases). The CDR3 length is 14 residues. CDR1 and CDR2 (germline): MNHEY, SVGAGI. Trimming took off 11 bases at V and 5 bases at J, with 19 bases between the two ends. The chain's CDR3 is CAVQTGGSNNEQFF. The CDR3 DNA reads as TGTGCCGTACAAACTGGGGGCAGCAACAATGAGCAGTTCTTC.

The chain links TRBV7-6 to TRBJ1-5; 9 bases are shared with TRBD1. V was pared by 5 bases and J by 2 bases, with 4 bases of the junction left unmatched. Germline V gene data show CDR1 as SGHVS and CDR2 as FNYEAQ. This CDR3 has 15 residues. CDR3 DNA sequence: TGTGCCAGCAGCAGGACAGGGGACGGCAATCAGCCCCAGCATTTT. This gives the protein CASSRTGDGNQPQHF. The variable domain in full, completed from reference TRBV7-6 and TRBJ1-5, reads GAGVSQSPRYKVTKRGQDVALRCDPISGHVSLYWYRQALGQGPEFLTYFNYEAQQDKSGLPNDRFSAERPEGSISTLTIQRTEQRDSAMYRCASSRTGDGNQPQHFGDGTRLSIL.

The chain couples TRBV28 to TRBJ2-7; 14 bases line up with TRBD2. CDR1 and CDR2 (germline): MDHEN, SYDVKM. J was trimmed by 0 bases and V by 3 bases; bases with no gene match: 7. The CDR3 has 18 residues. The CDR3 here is CASSFPPGTSGSSYEQYF. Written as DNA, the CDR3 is TGTGCCAGCAGTTTCCCTCCCGGGACTAGCGGGAGCTCCTACGAGCAGTACTTC.

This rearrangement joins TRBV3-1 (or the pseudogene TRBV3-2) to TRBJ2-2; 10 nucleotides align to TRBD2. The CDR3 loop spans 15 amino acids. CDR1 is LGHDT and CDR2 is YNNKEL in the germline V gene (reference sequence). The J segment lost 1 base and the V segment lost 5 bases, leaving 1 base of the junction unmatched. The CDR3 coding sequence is TGTGCCAGCAGCTCTAGCGGGAGGAACACCGGGGAGCTGTTTTTT. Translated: CASSSSGRNTGELFF.

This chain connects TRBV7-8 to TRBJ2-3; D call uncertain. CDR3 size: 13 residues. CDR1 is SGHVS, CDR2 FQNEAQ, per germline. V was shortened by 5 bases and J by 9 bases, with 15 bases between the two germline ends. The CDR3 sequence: CASSLTSEKTQYF. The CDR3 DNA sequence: TGTGCCAGCAGCCTAACCTCCGAGAAGACGCAGTATTTT.

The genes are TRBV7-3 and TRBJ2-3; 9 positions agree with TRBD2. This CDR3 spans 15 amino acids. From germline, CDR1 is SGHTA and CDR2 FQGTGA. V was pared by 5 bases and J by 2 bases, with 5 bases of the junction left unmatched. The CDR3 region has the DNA TGTGCCAGCAGCCCCAAGCGGGGGGCCACAGATACGCAGTATTTT. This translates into CASSPKRGATDTQYF.

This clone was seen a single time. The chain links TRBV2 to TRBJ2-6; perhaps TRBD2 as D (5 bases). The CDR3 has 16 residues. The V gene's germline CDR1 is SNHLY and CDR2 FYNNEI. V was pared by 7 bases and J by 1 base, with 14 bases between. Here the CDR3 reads CASTGSPVSGANVLTF. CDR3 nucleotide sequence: TGTGCCAGCACGGGAAGTCCAGTATCTGGGGCCAACGTCCTGACTTTC.

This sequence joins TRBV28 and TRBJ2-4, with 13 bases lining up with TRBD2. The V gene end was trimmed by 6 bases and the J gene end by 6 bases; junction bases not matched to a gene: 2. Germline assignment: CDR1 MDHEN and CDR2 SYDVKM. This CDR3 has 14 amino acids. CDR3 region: CASSRTSGRNIQYF. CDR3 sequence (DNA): TGTGCCAGCAGCCGGACTAGCGGGAGAAACATTCAGTACTTC.

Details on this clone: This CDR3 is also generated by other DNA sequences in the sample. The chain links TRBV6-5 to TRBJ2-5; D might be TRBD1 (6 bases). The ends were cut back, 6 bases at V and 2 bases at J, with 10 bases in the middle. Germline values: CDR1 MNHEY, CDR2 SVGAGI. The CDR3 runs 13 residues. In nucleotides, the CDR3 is TGTGCCAGCAGCCGGACAGTTCAAGAGACCCAGTACTTC. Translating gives CASSRTVQETQYF.

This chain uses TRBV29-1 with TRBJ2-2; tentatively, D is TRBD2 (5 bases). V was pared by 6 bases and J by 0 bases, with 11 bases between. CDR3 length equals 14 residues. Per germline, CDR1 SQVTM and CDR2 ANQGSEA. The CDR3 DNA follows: TGCAGCGTCAACGCCGGGACGAACACCGGGGAGCTGTTTTTT. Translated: CSVNAGTNTGELFF.

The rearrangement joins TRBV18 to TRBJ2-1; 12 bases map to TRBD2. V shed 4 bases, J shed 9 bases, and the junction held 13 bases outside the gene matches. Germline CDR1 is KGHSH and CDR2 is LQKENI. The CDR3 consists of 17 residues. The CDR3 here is CASSRHRTSGEVGEQFF. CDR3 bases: TGTGCCAGCTCACGCCACCGGACTAGCGGGGAGGTTGGTGAGCAGTTCTTC.

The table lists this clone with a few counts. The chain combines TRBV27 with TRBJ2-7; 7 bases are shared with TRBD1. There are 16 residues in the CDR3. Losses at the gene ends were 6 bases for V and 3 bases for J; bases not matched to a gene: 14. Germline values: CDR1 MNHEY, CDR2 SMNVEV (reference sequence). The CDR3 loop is CASSLSRGRGLYEQYF. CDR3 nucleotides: TGTGCCAGCAGCCTATCAAGGGGGCGCGGTCTCTACGAGCAGTACTTC.